A selection of T cell receptor beta chains follows, all from one sample in a study of cytomegalovirus exposure and HLA in healthy donors. Method: immunoSEQ multiplex PCR; TCRdb's copy keeps in-frame clones and lacks some. The data show 70,000 to 95,000 clones, around 82% seen once. Material for sequencing was PBMCs. The source is a man between 18 and 35 years old in good health and CMV-seronegative. The CDR3 runs from the conserved cysteine through the conserved F or W. A D gene is named only where the DNA matches it firmly. The size of a clone is reported for some rows only, either as once, few or many, or as a class for expanded clones.

TRBV19,-,-,TRBJ1-3,CASTALGRGLSGNTIYF,TGTGCCAGTACGGCTCTTGGCCGGGGTCTCTCTGGAAACACCATATATTTT
TRBV5-3,-,-,TRBJ1-2,CARSGENYGYTF,TGTGCCAGAAGCGGGGAGAACTATGGCTACACCTTC
TRBV9,-,-,TRBJ1-2,CASSVTVRGTYGYTF,TGTGCCAGCAGCGTAACAGTCAGGGGAACCTATGGCTACACCTTC
TRBV5-1,-,-,TRBJ2-1,CASSLGLGGRGQFF,TGCGCCAGCAGCCTGGGACTGGGGGGGCGGGGGCAGTTCTTC
TRBV2,TRBD1,-,TRBJ2-3,CASMNRGQGDTQYF,TGTGCCAGCATGAACAGGGGGCAAGGAGATACGCAGTATTTT
TRBV5-1,-,-,TRBJ2-7,CASSLGGTYEQYF,TGCGCCAGCAGCTTGGGGGGCACTTACGAGCAGTACTTC
TRBV30,TRBD2,few,TRBJ2-7,CAWSVAGGVGEQYF,TGTGCCTGGAGTGTGGCCGGGGGGGTTGGCGAGCAGTACTTC
TRBV4-2,TRBD1,-,TRBJ2-2,CASSPQDRANTGELFF,TGTGCCAGCAGCCCCCAGGACAGGGCGAACACCGGGGAGCTGTTTTTT
TRBV19,TRBD1,-,TRBJ1-2,CASKLGQSSNYGYTF,TGTGCCAGTAAGCTGGGACAGTCCTCTAACTATGGCTACACCTTC
TRBV5-6,TRBD1,-,TRBJ1-2,CASSFRDRDNYGYTF,TGTGCCAGCAGCTTCCGGGACAGGGATAACTATGGCTACACCTTC
TRBV27,-,-,TRBJ2-7,CASSLFQGYEQYF,TGTGCCAGCAGTTTATTTCAGGGCTACGAGCAGTACTTC
TRBV4-1,-,-,TRBJ1-1,CASSQELRTEAFF,TGCGCCAGCAGCCAAGAGTTACGGACTGAAGCTTTCTTT
TRBV7-9,TRBD1,-,TRBJ2-7,CASSLPGGEYEQYF,TGTGCCAGCAGCTTACCAGGGGGCGAGTACGAGCAGTACTTC
TRBV6-1,TRBD1,-,TRBJ2-5,CASRLDRGIQETQYF,TGTGCCAGCAGACTGGACAGGGGCATACAAGAGACCCAGTACTTC
TRBV28,TRBD1,-,TRBJ2-1,CASSSTGDDYNEQFF,TGTGCCAGCAGTTCGACAGGGGACGATTACAATGAGCAGTTCTTC
TRBV7-9,TRBD1,-,TRBJ1-4,CAGQDEKLFF,TGTGCCGGACAGGACGAAAAACTGTTTTTT
TRBV9,-,-,TRBJ2-1,CASSASAAKIF,TGTGCCAGCAGCGCCTCCGCGGCTAAAATCTTC